The rows below give T cell receptor beta chains drawn from one sample of a study of blood T cell repertoires in COVID-19. This table comes from immunoSEQ multiplex PCR, and its TCRdb copy is limited to in-frame clones, with some not included. The table lists some 95,000 clones, 90% to 95% of them singletons. Sequencing input: peripheral blood. These receptors were obtained from a human donor with active COVID-19. The donor label of this sample is uncertain. CDR3s include the opening cysteine and the closing phenylalanine or tryptophan. D genes are given only for firm matches.

CDR3aa | d_gene | j_gene | v_gene
CASSLQGQREKLFF | TRBD1 | TRBJ1-4 | TRBV5-1
CASSPRDRGDQPQHF | TRBD1 | TRBJ1-5 | TRBV28
CASSFVAAGELFF | . | TRBJ2-2 | TRBV12-3/TRBV12-4
CASSQDTSPGETQYF | . | TRBJ2-5 | TRBV3-1/TRBV3-2
CASSQDLTGPPYEQYF | TRBD1 | TRBJ2-7 | TRBV4-3
CASSIDRGGSPLHF | TRBD1 | TRBJ1-6 | TRBV6-5
CASSPRGIGNTIYF | . | TRBJ1-3 | TRBV7-9
CASSLTRTGNPYEQYF | TRBD1 | TRBJ2-7 | TRBV7-3
CATSDRTGDNEQFF | . | TRBJ2-1 | TRBV24-1
CASSLRGHTNYGYTF | . | TRBJ1-2 | TRBV27
CASSSSTDTQYF | . | TRBJ2-3 | TRBV7-3
CSVVSAPGGLNTEAFF | TRBD1 | TRBJ1-1 | TRBV29-1
CASSPLAGARTDTQYF | TRBD2 | TRBJ2-3 | TRBV18
CASSFGTRYEQYF | . | TRBJ2-7 | TRBV5-1
CASAQGDNSPLHF | TRBD1 | TRBJ1-6 | TRBV10-3
CASRPQGGGYTF | . | TRBJ1-2 | TRBV12-3/TRBV12-4
CSAPRDYGYTF | . | TRBJ1-2 | TRBV20-1